A single sample is the source of the 9 T cell receptor beta chains below, sequenced in a study of early T cells in non-severe SARS-CoV-2 infection. A single record per CDR3 protein comes from TCRdb applying MiXCR to the 5' RACE reads. This table holds approximately 83,000 distinct CDR3 sequences, more than 13% found once. The sample taken for sequencing was whole blood. These receptor sequences come from an adult who was a healthcare worker with PCR-confirmed SARS-CoV-2 infection or an uninfected control (not recorded which).

J is TRBJ1-2 and V is TRBV14, with 11 bases that match TRBD1. Germline V gene lookup returns CDR1 SGHDN and CDR2 FVKESK. The CDR3 length is 13 residues. V lost 4 bases and J lost 8; bases outside the gene matches: 3. CDR3 nucleotide sequence: TGTGCCAGCAGCCCTTGGACAGGGGGCGGCTACACCTTC. Its translation: CASSPWTGGGYTF. Looking up the rest from reference TRBV14 and TRBJ1-2 gives the full variable domain: EAGVTQFPSHSVIEKGQTVTLRCDPISGHDNLYWYRRVMGKEIKFLLHFVKESKQDESGMPNNRFLAERTGGTYSTLKVQPAELEDSGVYFCASSPWTGGGYTFGSGTRLTVV.

The table lists this clonotype with many counts. The J gene is TRBJ1-5, the V gene TRBV19; D is unclear. CDR1 and CDR2 from the germline V gene are LNHDA and SQIVND (reference sequence). This CDR3 has 14 residues. V was clipped by 6 bases and J by 7 bases, with 16 bases between them. CDR3 residues: CASSLAPQAQPQHF. The CDR3 DNA reads TGTGCCAGTAGCCTTGCTCCCCAGGCCCAGCCCCAGCATTTT.

The chain has TRBV19 and TRBJ1-2, with 7 bases aligning to TRBD1. V trimming: 3 bases; J trimming: 8 bases; junction bases outside the gene matches: 6. CDR3 length equals 13 residues. Germline V gene lookup returns CDR1 LNHDA and CDR2 SQIVND (reference sequence). The DNA of the CDR3 is TGTGCCAGTAGTATCGAGGGGGCGAGAGGCTACACCTTC. Translating gives CASSIEGARGYTF.

The table lists this clonotype with many counts. The V and J genes are TRBV18 and TRBJ2-7; no clear D. Germline loops: CDR1 KGHSH, CDR2 LQKENI. The CDR3 is 13 residues long. V gave up 2 bases and J gave up 2 bases, with 7 bases separating them. For the CDR3, the DNA is TGTGCCAGCTCACCAATGCTCGCCTACGAGCAGTACTTC. This translates into CASSPMLAYEQYF.

This clonotype was picked up many times. V usage is TRBV7-8 and J usage is TRBJ1-5; D unresolved. The CDR3 totals 16 residues. The germline V gene has CDR1 SGHVS and CDR2 FQNEAQ. V was shortened by 5 bases and J by 0 bases, with 14 bases between the two germline ends. CDR3: CASSLGYTYSNQPQHF. CDR3 sequence (DNA): TGTGCCAGCAGCCTCGGATACACCTATAGCAATCAGCCCCAGCATTTT.

This clonotype occurred a few times. The chain uses TRBV10-3 and TRBJ2-7, with 10 bases aligning to TRBD2. The CDR3 loop spans 14 amino acids. V was clipped by 6 bases and J by 5 bases; unmatched bases: 7. The germline V gene has CDR1 ENHRY and CDR2 SYGVKD. CDR3 bases: TGTGCCATCAGCGTAGCGGGGGGCCCCGACGAGCAGTACTTC. Translating it yields CAISVAGGPDEQYF.

This clonotype was detected ten times or more. This rearrangement joins TRBV7-2 to TRBJ2-7; 13 bases agree with TRBD2. V lost 1 base to trimming and J lost 3 bases; unmatched junction nucleotides: 0. The CDR3 totals 15 residues. Germline values: CDR1 SGHTA, CDR2 FQGNSA. The CDR3 here is CASSLGTSGGYEQYF. The CDR3 DNA reads as TGTGCCAGCAGCTTAGGGACTAGCGGGGGCTACGAGCAGTACTTC.

This clonotype was seen only a few times. CDR3 loop: CASSSTGQGPRLITDTQYF. Here the CDR3 DNA reads TGTGCCAGCAGTTCTACGGGACAGGGTCCCCGCCTAATCACAGATACGCAGTATTTT. The V gene is TRBV12-3 or TRBV12-4, the J gene TRBJ2-3, with TRBD1 identical over 9 bases. CDR3 size: 19 residues. The junction had 16 bases not matched to a gene; V was cut back by 4 bases and J by 2 bases.

This clonotype came up many times. The genes are TRBV20-1 and TRBJ2-3, with D maybe TRBD2 (6 bases). Germline assignment: CDR1 DFQATT and CDR2 SNEGSKA (reference sequence). The CDR3 contains 15 residues. The V end lost 2 bases, the J end lost 0 bases, and 12 bases lay between the germline ends. Here the CDR3 reads CSARIYGGSTDTQYF. CDR3 DNA: TGCAGTGCTAGAATTTACGGGGGAAGCACAGATACGCAGTATTTT.